The 17 T cell receptor beta chains reported below all come from one sample, sequenced in a study of blood T cell repertoires in COVID-19. Method: immunoSEQ multiplex PCR; TCRdb's copy keeps in-frame clones and lacks some. Here the sample spans around 230,000 clones, 86% being singletons. Sequencing was carried out using PBMCs or T cells enriched from blood (not recorded which). These receptors were obtained from a woman aged 40 to 50 with acute COVID-19.

The chain combines TRBV15 with TRBJ1-5; TRBD1 agrees at 7 bases. V dropped 1 base and J dropped 7; count of bases not matched to a gene: 19. Germline CDR1 and CDR2: LNHNV and YYDKDF (reference sequence). This CDR3 region has 19 residues. The chain's CDR3 is CATSRVGLGQGEPVQPQHF. In DNA, the CDR3 is TGTGCCACCAGCAGAGTGGGCCTCGGGCAGGGGGAACCCGTGCAGCCCCAGCATTTT.

The V and J genes are TRBV12-5 and TRBJ1-5, with 7 bases aligning to TRBD1. CDR1 and CDR2 from the germline V gene are LGHNT and FRNRAP. The CDR3 consists of 15 residues. The J segment lost 2 bases and the V segment lost 6 bases, leaving 7 bases of the junction unmatched. CDR3 loop: CASGPTGNGNQPQHF. The CDR3 nucleotides are TGTGCTAGTGGGCCGACAGGGAACGGCAATCAGCCCCAGCATTTT.

This chain uses TRBV7-8 with TRBJ1-1; perhaps TRBD1 as D (5 bases). CDR3 length: 16 residues. The ends were cut back, 10 bases at V and 0 bases at J, with 21 bases in the middle. The germline CDR1 and CDR2 sequences are SGHVS and FQNEAQ. This CDR3 reads CATSSTGASMNTEAFF. In DNA, the CDR3 is TGTGCCACCTCCTCGACTGGGGCATCGATGAACACTGAAGCTTTCTTT.

The gene calls are TRBV5-4 and TRBJ1-2, with 7 positions matching TRBD1. This CDR3 has 14 amino acids. Germline values: CDR1 SGHNT, CDR2 YYREEE (reference sequence). J was trimmed by 5 bases and V by 5 bases; bases with no gene match: 9. CDR3 residues: CASSSGQEVYGYTF. For the CDR3, the DNA is TGTGCCAGCAGTTCCGGACAGGAGGTTTATGGCTACACCTTC.

The chain has TRBV19 and TRBJ2-2; weak D call: TRBD2 (5 bases). CDR3 size: 12 residues. V gave up 3 bases and J gave up 10 bases, with 9 bases separating them. The V gene's germline CDR1 is LNHDA and CDR2 SQIVND (reference sequence). The CDR3 is CASSMTGMELFF. For the CDR3, the DNA is TGTGCCAGTAGTATGACGGGGATGGAGCTGTTTTTT.

The chain has TRBV7-2 and TRBJ1-2; 9 bases are shared with TRBD1. Germline trimming cut 4 bases from V and 1 base from J; bases unmatched to any gene: 7. Germline V CDR1 and CDR2: SGHTA, FQGNSA. The CDR3 is 16 residues long. This CDR3 is CASSSSDRGYNYGYTF. The CDR3 DNA is TGTGCCAGCAGCTCCTCGGACAGGGGTTATAACTATGGCTACACCTTC.

This clone was observed once. This chain uses TRBV13 with TRBJ1-1, with 9 bases aligning to TRBD1. The V gene's germline CDR1 is PRHDT and CDR2 FYEKMQ (reference sequence). The V segment lost 5 bases and the J segment 0 bases; nucleotides outside the gene matches: 10. This CDR3 is built from 17 residues. DNA for the CDR3: TGTGCCAGCAGCCCCAACAGGGGGCGCGGTCTGAACACTGAAGCTTTCTTT. Residues: CASSPNRGRGLNTEAFF.

V usage is TRBV4-3 and J usage is TRBJ2-1; 14 bases fit TRBD2. The length of the CDR3 is 14 residues. After removal of 6 bases from V and 6 bases from J, the junction contained 1 base not matched to a gene. The germline V gene encodes CDR1 LGHNA and CDR2 YSLEER. CDR3 protein: CASRTSGGANEQFF. CDR3 in DNA: TGCGCCAGCAGGACTAGCGGGGGGGCCAATGAGCAGTTCTTC.

Here the CDR3 DNA reads TGCGCCAGCAGCCAAGATTGGACTAGCGGGGTCGCGAACACCGGGGAGCTGTTTTTT. Amino acid sequence: CASSQDWTSGVANTGELFF. The rearrangement joins TRBV4-1 to TRBJ2-2; TRBD2 matches 12 bases. Germline V gene sequence: CDR1 MGHRA, CDR2 YSYEKL. The junction had 5 bases not matched to a gene; V was cut back by 0 bases and J by 0 bases. The CDR3 consists of 19 residues.

This rearrangement joins TRBV5-1 to TRBJ1-5; 10 bases align to TRBD1. Germline CDR1 and CDR2: SGHRS and YFSETQ. After removal of 4 bases from V and 7 bases from J, the junction contained 8 bases not matched to a gene. The CDR3 is 15 residues long. CDR3 sequence: CASSQDRDRGQPQHF. CDR3 nucleotides: TGCGCCAGCAGCCAAGACCGGGACAGGGGACAGCCCCAGCATTTT.

This sequence joins TRBV10-3 and TRBJ1-2; D gene unclear. Between the trimmed V and J ends, which lost 4 bases and 10 bases, there was a span of 16 bases. CDR1 is ENHRY and CDR2 is SYGVKD in the germline V gene. The CDR3 runs 13 residues. CDR3 loop: CAISGQPEVAYTF. DNA of the CDR3: TGTGCCATCAGTGGGCAGCCTGAGGTTGCCTACACCTTC.

The V gene is TRBV25-1, the J gene TRBJ2-4; TRBD1 matches 7 bases. The CDR3 is made up of 15 amino acids. Germline trimming cut 3 bases from V and 6 bases from J; bases unmatched to any gene: 8. Germline CDR1 MGHDK, CDR2 SYGVNS. CDR3 in DNA: TGTGCCAGCAGTGACCCCACGACAGGGTTAAACATTCAGTACTTC. Translation: CASSDPTTGLNIQYF.

The chain uses TRBV15 and TRBJ1-3, with D hard to call. With 3 bases removed from V and 0 bases from J, the gap between germline ends came to 6 bases. CDR3 length: 14 residues. The germline V gene encodes CDR1 LNHNV and CDR2 YYDKDF (reference sequence). CDR3 nucleotide sequence: TGTGCCACCAGCAGGCCCGGCTCTGGAAACACCATATATTTT. Translation: CATSRPGSGNTIYF.

The rearrangement joins TRBV5-1 to TRBJ2-5, with 8 positions matching TRBD1. This CDR3 is 14 amino acids long. Unmatched junction bases numbered 11, after V lost 4 bases and J lost 9 bases. Germline values: CDR1 SGHRS, CDR2 YFSETQ. CDR3 in amino acids: CASSGQGEVSPQYF. The CDR3 DNA follows: TGCGCCAGCAGCGGACAGGGTGAGGTCTCCCCCCAGTACTTC. The full variable domain, completed using reference TRBV5-1 and TRBJ2-5, is KAGVTQTPRYLIKTRGQQVTLSCSPISGHRSVSWYQQTPGQGLQFLFEYFSETQRNKGNFPGRFSGRQFSNSRSEMNVSTLELGDSALYLCASSGQGEVSPQYFGPGTRLLVL.

The gene calls are TRBV19 and TRBJ1-1, with TRBD1 matching over 7 bases. This CDR3 has 15 amino acids. Germline CDR1 is LNHDA and CDR2 is SQIVND (reference sequence). The trim removed 1 base at V and 2 bases at J, leaving 4 bases unmatched. CDR3 nucleotides: TGTGCCAGTAGTATAGGGACAGGACAAAACACTGAAGCTTTCTTT. Translation: CASSIGTGQNTEAFF.

This rearrangement joins TRBV9 to TRBJ1-2; no definite D call. CDR1 and CDR2 (germline): SGDLS, YYNGEE. V gave up 0 bases and J gave up 8 bases, with 20 bases separating them. This CDR3 contains 16 residues. CDR3 DNA sequence: TGTGCCAGCAGCGTAGTTACCACACCCCGGGATGAAGGCTACACCTTC. Encoded protein: CASSVVTTPRDEGYTF.

The rearrangement uses TRBV19 and TRBJ1-1; D not certain. This CDR3 is 15 amino acids long. Germline assignment: CDR1 LNHDA and CDR2 SQIVND (reference sequence). Deletions cut 0 bases from V and 3 bases from J, with 11 bases between. Here the CDR3 DNA reads TGTGCCAGTAGTATAGATGGGGAGTCGGACACTGAAGCTTTCTTT. Translated: CASSIDGESDTEAFF.